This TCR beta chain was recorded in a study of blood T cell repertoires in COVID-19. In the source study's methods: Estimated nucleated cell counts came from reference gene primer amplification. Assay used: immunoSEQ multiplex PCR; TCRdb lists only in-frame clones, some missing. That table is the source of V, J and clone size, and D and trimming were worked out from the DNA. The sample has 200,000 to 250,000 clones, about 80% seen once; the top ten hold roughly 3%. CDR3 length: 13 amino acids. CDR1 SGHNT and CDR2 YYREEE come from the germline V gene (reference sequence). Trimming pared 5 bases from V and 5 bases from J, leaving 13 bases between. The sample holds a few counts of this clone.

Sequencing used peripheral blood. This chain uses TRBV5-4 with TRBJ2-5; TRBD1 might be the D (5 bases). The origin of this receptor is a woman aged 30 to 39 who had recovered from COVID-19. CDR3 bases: TGTGCCAGCAGTTTTCAGGGTAGGGAGACCCAGTACTTC. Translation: CASSFQGRETQYF.